This TCR beta chain was found in a study of cytomegalovirus exposure and HLA in healthy donors. Overall study findings and caveats: Rarity held for most TCR sequences, but there were some public TCRs that occurred in many donors. A few chains linked to CMV were shown in vitro to be specific for CMV antigens. Altogether, about 160 TCR beta chains were recorded as cytomegalovirus-associated.

A note on this clone: Its antigen is undetermined.

The CDR3 is made up of 12 amino acids. V lost 7 bases to trimming and J lost 3 bases, with 10 bases between them. CDR1 is SNHLY and CDR2 is FYNNEI in the germline V gene. Profiled with immunoSEQ multiplex PCR; TCRdb holds only in-frame clones, not every one. Of hundreds of thousands of clones listed, just over 85% were seen once; the top ten hold approximately 0.8%. The sample comprised PBMCs. The rearrangement joins TRBV2 to TRBJ2-7, with a weak D call TRBD1 (6 bases). The TCR comes from a young woman in good health and CMV-seronegative. Written as DNA, the CDR3 is TGTGCCAGCATTAAGGGGGTCTACGAGCAGTACTTC. It encodes CASIKGVYEQYF.